The 15 T cell receptor beta chains listed next were all sequenced from one sample in a study of control samples from healthy donors and cancer patients. Data came from immunoSEQ multiplex PCR; TCRdb stores just in-frame clones and leaves some out. The sample yields some 95,000 clones, roughly 89% seen once. Sequencing used blood. The receptors here all came from a human donor in good health. The donor label of this sample is uncertain.

The genes are TRBV3-1 (or the pseudogene TRBV3-2) and TRBJ1-2, with 7 nucleotides matching TRBD1. Germline V gives CDR1 LGHDT, CDR2 YNNKEL (reference sequence). The V segment lost 2 bases and the J segment 2 bases; nucleotides outside the gene matches: 2. The CDR3 consists of 14 residues. CDR3 amino acids: CASSQRDRNYGYTF. The CDR3 DNA sequence: TGTGCCAGCAGCCAACGGGACAGAAACTATGGCTACACCTTC.

The chain carries TRBV24-1 and TRBJ2-3; TRBD2 aligns across 9 bases. J was trimmed by 6 bases and V by 0 bases; bases with no gene match: 6. This CDR3 has 16 amino acids. Per germline, CDR1 KGHDR and CDR2 SFDVKD. The CDR3 here is CATSDLQAGGVDTQYF. The CDR3 nucleotides read TGTGCCACCAGTGATTTGCAGGCGGGGGGGGTGGATACGCAGTATTTT.

The genes are TRBV28 and TRBJ1-2; 7 positions match TRBD1. Trimming took 7 bases from V and 5 from J; bases not matched to a gene: 4. CDR1 and CDR2 from the germline V gene are MDHEN and SYDVKM. The CDR3 has 12 residues. CDR3 amino acids: CASTDRLYGYTF. CDR3 nucleotides: TGTGCCAGCACGGACAGGTTGTATGGCTACACCTTC.

V and J are TRBV30 and TRBJ1-1, with TRBD1 matching over 8 bases. Germline CDR1 GTSNPN, CDR2 SVGIG (reference sequence). CDR3 size: 13 residues. Trimming cost V 5 bases and J 3 bases; bases outside gene matches: 5. The CDR3 reads CAWGQGWDTEAFF. In nucleotides, the CDR3 is TGTGCCTGGGGACAGGGATGGGACACTGAAGCTTTCTTT.

A word on this clone: One end of the junction fails to match germline, which may point to a read error. The V gene is TRBV6-5, the J gene TRBJ2-7, with TRBD1 matching over 10 bases. The CDR3 sequence is 13 residues long. Germline loops: CDR1 MNHEY, CDR2 SVGAGI. CDR3 protein: CASRDRGSYEQYF. The CDR3 nucleotides are TGTGCAAGCAGGGACAGGGGCTCCTACGAGCAGTACTTC.

The chain combines TRBV6-1 with TRBJ2-3; unclear D gene. The CDR3 covers 15 residues. Trimming stripped 2 bases from V and 7 bases from J, with 16 bases between. From germline, CDR1 is MNHNS and CDR2 SASEGT. The CDR3 DNA sequence: TGTGCCAGCAGTGAAAGTTCGCCAGGATACCATACGCAGTATTTT. This gives the protein CASSESSPGYHTQYF.

The chain has TRBV6-5 and TRBJ2-7; TRBD2 agrees at 9 bases. Germline CDR1 is MNHEY and CDR2 is SVGAGI. This CDR3 is 14 amino acids long. V gave up 11 bases and J gave up 2 bases; unmatched junction bases: 10. CDR3 protein: CACKGTSWTYEQYF. For the CDR3, the DNA is TGTGCCTGCAAAGGGACTAGCTGGACCTACGAGCAGTACTTC.

This sequence joins TRBV4-2 and TRBJ1-1; the match to TRBD1 covers 8 bases. Germline CDR1 and CDR2: LGHNA and YNFKEQ. The CDR3 runs to 14 residues. V lost 5 bases, J lost 3 bases, and 5 bases stayed unmatched. The CDR3 spells CASSRGQGDTEAFF. CDR3 nucleotides: TGTGCCAGCAGCAGAGGACAGGGTGACACTGAAGCTTTCTTT.

This clone was seen only once. The V call is TRBV25-1, the J call TRBJ2-3; perhaps D is TRBD1 or TRBD2 (5 bases each). Germline values: CDR1 MGHDK, CDR2 SYGVNS. The CDR3 has 16 amino acids. V was shortened by 2 bases and J by 2 bases, with 14 bases between the two germline ends. DNA for the CDR3: TGTGCCAGCAGTGAAGGGGCTAGCTTGTACACAGATACGCAGTATTTT. It encodes CASSEGASLYTDTQYF.

This clone was counted between two and nine times. The rearrangement joins TRBV9 to TRBJ1-2; TRBD1 is a possible D gene (6 bases). Trimming cost V 6 bases and J 3 bases, with 18 bases left between them. The CDR3 covers 15 residues. Per the germline V gene, CDR1 is SGDLS and CDR2 is YYNGEE. The CDR3 DNA reads as TGTGCCAGCACCCCGACAGGACGTATGGACTATGGCTACACCTTC. Translation: CASTPTGRMDYGYTF.

This chain links TRBV5-1 with TRBJ2-1, with 7 bases lining up with TRBD1. The CDR3 covers 16 residues. V lost 0 bases to trimming and J lost 1 base; unmatched junction nucleotides: 4. Germline V gene data show CDR1 as SGHRS and CDR2 as YFSETQ. CDR3 nucleotides: TGCGCCAGCAGCTTGGCAACAGGGGAGTCCTACAATGAGCAGTTCTTC. Translation gives CASSLATGESYNEQFF. Variable domain in full (rest from reference TRBV5-1 and TRBJ2-1): KAGVTQTPRYLIKTRGQQVTLSCSPISGHRSVSWYQQTPGQGLQFLFEYFSETQRNKGNFPGRFSGRQFSNSRSEMNVSTLELGDSALYLCASSLATGESYNEQFFGPGTRLTVL.

The rearrangement uses TRBV9 and TRBJ2-2; 9 bases align to TRBD1. Trimming took 4 bases from V and 1 from J; bases not matched to a gene: 5. This CDR3 contains 16 residues. The germline V gene encodes CDR1 SGDLS and CDR2 YYNGEE. CDR3 in DNA: TGTGCCAGCAGCTCACCGGGACAGGGGAACACCGGGGAGCTGTTTTTT. Its translation is CASSSPGQGNTGELFF. The whole variable domain, remainder taken from reference TRBV9 and TRBJ2-2, is DSGVTQTPKHLITATGQRVTLRCSPRSGDLSVYWYQQSLDQGLQFLIQYYNGEERAKGNILERFSAQQFPDLHSELNLSSLELGDSALYFCASSSPGQGNTGELFFGEGSRLTVL.

This clone was observed a single time. This chain joins TRBV19 and TRBJ1-1; tentatively, D is TRBD1 (6 bases). Trimming cost V 7 bases and J 1 base, with 10 bases left between them. The CDR3 covers 13 residues. Germline assignment: CDR1 LNHDA and CDR2 SQIVND (reference sequence). This CDR3 is CASTQDRNTEAFF. DNA of the CDR3: TGTGCCAGTACTCAGGACAGGAACACTGAAGCTTTCTTT.

CDR3 amino acids: CASSESERARRETQYF. In nucleotides, the CDR3 is TGTGCCAGCAGTGAATCTGAGCGGGCCCGTAGAGAGACCCAGTACTTC. This chain links TRBV25-1 with TRBJ2-5, with TRBD2 as a possible D gene (6 bases). Germline-derived CDR1 and CDR2 are MGHDK and SYGVNS. Trimming cost V 1 base and J 4 bases, with 16 bases left between them. CDR3 length: 16 residues.

V is TRBV30 and J is TRBJ1-1; perhaps TRBD1 as D (6 bases). Germline lookup yields CDR1 GTSNPN and CDR2 SVGIG (reference sequence). The V gene lost 6 bases and the J gene lost 1 base, with 12 bases spanning the gap. The CDR3 totals 13 residues. The CDR3 protein is CACGGLGNTEAFF. DNA of the CDR3: TGTGCCTGCGGGGGGCTTGGGAACACTGAAGCTTTCTTT.